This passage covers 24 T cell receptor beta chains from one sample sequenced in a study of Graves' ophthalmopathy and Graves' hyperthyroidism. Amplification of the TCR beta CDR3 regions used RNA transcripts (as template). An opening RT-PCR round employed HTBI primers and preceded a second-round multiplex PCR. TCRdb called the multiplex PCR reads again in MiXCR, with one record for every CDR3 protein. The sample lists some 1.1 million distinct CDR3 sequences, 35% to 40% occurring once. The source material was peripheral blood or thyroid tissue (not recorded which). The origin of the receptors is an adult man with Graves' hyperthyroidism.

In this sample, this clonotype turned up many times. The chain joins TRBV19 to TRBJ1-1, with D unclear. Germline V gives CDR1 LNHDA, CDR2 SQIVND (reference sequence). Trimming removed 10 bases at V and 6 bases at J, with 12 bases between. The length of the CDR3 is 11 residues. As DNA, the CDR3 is TGTGCCATCGGTAATGGTCCTGAAGCTTTCTTT. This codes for CAIGNGPEAFF.

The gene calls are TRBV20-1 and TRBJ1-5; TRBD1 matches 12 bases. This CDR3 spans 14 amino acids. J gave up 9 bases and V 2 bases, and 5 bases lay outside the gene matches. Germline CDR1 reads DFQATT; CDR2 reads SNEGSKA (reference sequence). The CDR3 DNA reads TGCAGTGCTAGACCTACGGGACAGGGGGCGCCCCAGCATTTT. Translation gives CSARPTGQGAPQHF.

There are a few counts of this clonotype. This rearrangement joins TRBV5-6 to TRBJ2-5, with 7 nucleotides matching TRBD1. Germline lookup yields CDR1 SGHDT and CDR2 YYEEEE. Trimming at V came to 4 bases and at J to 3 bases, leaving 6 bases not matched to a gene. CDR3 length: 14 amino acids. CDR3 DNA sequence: TGTGCCAGCAGCCTTACAGGGGTCGAAGAGACCCAGTACTTC. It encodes CASSLTGVEETQYF.

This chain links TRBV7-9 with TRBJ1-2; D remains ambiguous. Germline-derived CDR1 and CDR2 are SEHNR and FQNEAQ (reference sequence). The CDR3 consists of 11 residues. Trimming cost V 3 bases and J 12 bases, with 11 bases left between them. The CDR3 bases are TGTGCCAGCAGCTTTTACTCTGGAAACACCTTC. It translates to CASSFYSGNTF.

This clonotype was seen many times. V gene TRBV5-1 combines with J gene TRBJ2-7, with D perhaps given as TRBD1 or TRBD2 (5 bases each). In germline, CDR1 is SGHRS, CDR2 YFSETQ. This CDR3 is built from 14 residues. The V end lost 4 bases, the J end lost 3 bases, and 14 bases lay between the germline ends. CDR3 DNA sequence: TGCGCCAGCAGCGCAGGGAGTTTGGGCTACGAGCAGTACTTC. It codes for CASSAGSLGYEQYF.

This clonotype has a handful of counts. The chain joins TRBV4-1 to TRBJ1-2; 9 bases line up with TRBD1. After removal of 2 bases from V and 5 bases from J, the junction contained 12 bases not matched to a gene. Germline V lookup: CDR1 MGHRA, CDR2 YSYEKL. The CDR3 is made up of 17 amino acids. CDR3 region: CASSQHTGGAFLYGYTF. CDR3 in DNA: TGCGCCAGCAGCCAACATACAGGGGGCGCATTCCTGTATGGCTACACCTTC.

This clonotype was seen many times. CDR3 sequence reads: CASSNNPGRTMNTEAFF. In nucleotides, the CDR3 is TGTGCCAGCAGCAACAACCCCGGACGGACTATGAACACTGAAGCTTTCTTT. The chain recombines TRBV9 with TRBJ1-1; no definite D call. The V gene's germline CDR1 is SGDLS and CDR2 YYNGEE. Trimming pared 4 bases from V and 0 bases from J, leaving 19 bases between. CDR3 size: 17 residues.

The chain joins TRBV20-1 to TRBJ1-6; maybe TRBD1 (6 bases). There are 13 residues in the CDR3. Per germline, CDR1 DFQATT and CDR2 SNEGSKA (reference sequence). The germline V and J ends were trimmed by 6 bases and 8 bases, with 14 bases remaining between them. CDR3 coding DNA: TGCAGTGCCCAGCGGGGGGCGGATTCACCCCTCCACTTT. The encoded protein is CSAQRGADSPLHF.

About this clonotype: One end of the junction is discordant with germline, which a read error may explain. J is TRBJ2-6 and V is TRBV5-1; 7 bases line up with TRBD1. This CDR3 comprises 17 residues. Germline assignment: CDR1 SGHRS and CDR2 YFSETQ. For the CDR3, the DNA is TGTGCCAGCAGCTTGGGTGAGGGGGCGGGTGGGGCCAACGTCCTGACTTTC. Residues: CASSLGEGAGGANVLTF. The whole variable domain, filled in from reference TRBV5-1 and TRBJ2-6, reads KAGVTQTPRYLIKTRGQQVTLSCSPISGHRSVSWYQQTPGQGLQFLFEYFSETQRNKGNFPGRFSGRQFSNSRSEMNVSTLELGDSALYLCASSLGEGAGGANVLTFGAGSRLTVL.

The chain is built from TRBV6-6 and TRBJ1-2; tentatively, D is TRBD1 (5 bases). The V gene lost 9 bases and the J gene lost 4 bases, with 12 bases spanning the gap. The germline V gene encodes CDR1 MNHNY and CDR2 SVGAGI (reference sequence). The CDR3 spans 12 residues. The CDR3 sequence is CARSGGAYGYTF. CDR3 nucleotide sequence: TGTGCCAGGTCGGGGGGTGCCTATGGCTACACCTTC.

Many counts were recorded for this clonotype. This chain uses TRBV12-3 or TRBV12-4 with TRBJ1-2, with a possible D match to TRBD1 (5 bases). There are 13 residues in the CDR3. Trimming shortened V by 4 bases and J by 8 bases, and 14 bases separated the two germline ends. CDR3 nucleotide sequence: TGTGCCAGCAGTTCAATAGGGGTAGGGGGCTACACCTTC. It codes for CASSSIGVGGYTF.

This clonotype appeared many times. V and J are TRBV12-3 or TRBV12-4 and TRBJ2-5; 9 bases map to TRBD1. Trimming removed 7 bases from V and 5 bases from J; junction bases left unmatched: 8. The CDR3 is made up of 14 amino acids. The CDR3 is CASTSTGGAETQYF. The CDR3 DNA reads TGTGCCAGCACCTCTACAGGGGGCGCGGAGACCCAGTACTTC.

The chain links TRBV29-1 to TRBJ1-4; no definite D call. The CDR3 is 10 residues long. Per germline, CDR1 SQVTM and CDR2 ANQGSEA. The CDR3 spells CSVMGKGLFF. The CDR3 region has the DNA TGCAGTGTTATGGGGAAGGGACTGTTTTTT.

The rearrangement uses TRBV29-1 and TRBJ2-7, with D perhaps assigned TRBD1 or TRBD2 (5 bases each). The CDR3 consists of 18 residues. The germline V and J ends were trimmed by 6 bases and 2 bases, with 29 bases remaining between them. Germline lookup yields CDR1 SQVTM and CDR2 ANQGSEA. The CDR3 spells CSVRGGQGQGGGTYEQYF. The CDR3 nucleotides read TGCAGCGTGAGGGGCGGGCAGGGCCAAGGCGGAGGCACCTACGAGCAGTACTTC.

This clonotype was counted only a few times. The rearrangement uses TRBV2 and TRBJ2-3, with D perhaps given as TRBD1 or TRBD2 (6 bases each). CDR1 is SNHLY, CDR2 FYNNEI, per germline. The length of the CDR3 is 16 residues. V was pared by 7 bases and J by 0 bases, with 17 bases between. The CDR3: CASTELGGTSTDTQYF. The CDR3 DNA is TGTGCCAGCACCGAGCTCGGCGGGACAAGCACAGATACGCAGTATTTT.

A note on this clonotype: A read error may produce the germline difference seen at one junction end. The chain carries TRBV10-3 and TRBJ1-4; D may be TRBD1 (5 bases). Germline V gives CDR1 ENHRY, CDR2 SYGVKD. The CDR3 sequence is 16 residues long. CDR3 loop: CASSYSLRGSGEKLFF. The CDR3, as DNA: TGTGCCAGCAGTTACTCGCTACGGGGCTCGGGTGAAAAACTGTTTTTT.

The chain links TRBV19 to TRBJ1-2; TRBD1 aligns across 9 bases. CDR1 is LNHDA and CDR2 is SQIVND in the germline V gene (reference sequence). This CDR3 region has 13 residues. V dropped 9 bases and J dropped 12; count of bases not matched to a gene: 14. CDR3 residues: CASLPGQGVGNTF. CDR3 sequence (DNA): TGTGCCAGCCTTCCGGGACAGGGAGTTGGAAACACCTTC.

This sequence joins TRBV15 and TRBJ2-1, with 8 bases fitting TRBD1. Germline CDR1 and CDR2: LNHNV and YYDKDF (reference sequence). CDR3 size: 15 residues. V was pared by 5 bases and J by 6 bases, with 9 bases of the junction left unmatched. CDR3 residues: CATSARQGLGNEQFF. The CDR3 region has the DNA TGTGCCACCAGCGCACGACAGGGGCTGGGCAATGAGCAGTTCTTC.

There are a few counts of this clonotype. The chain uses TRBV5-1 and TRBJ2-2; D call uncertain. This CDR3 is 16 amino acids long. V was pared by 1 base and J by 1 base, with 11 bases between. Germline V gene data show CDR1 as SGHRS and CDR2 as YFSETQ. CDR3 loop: CASSLLLSGNTGELFF. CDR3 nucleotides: TGCGCCAGCAGCTTGTTGTTGTCAGGGAACACCGGGGAGCTGTTTTTT.

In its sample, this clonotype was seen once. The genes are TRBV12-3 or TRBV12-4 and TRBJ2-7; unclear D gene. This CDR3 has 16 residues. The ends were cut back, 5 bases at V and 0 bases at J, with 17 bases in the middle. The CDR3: CASSLWGSAPSYEQYF. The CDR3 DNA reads TGTGCCAGCAGTCTCTGGGGTTCGGCGCCCTCCTACGAGCAGTACTTC.

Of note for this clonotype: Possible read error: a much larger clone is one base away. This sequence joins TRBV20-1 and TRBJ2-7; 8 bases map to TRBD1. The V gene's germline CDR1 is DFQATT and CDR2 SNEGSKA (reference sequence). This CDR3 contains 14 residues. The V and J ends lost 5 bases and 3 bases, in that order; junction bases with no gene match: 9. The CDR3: CSAPAGTGGYEQYF. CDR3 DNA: TGCAGTGCTCCTGCCGGGACAGGAGGCTACGAGCAGTACTTC.

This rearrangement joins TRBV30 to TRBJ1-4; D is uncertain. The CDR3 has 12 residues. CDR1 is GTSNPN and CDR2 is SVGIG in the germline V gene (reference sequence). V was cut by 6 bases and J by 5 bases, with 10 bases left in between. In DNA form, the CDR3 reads TGTGCCTGCCGGGCACCAAATGAAAAACTGTTTTTT. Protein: CACRAPNEKLFF.

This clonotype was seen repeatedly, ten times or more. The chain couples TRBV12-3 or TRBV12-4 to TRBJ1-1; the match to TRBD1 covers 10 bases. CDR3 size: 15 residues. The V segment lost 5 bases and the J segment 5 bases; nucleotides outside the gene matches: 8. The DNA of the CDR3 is TGTGCCAGCAGTCCGACAGGGGGCGCGGGGACTGAAGCTTTCTTT. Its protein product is CASSPTGGAGTEAFF.

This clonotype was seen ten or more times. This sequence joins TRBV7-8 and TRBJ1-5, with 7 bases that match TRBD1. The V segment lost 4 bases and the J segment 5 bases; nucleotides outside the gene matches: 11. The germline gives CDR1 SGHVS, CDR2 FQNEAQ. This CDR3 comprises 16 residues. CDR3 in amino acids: CASSSTTADRDQPQHF. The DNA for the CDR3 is TGTGCCAGCAGCTCCACAACCGCAGACAGGGATCAGCCCCAGCATTTT.